This T cell receptor beta chain was profiled in a study of siplizumab effects on memory and regulatory T cells (dated by TCRdb to the late 2010s). Broadly, across the study: The effect of the anti-CD2 antibody siplizumab on alloreactive T-cell subsets was examined in allogeneic mixed lymphocyte reactions constructed from human PBMCs.

The investigation overall reported the following: Among mappable alloreactive CD4+ clones, the Treg-derived fraction averaged approximately 69% with siplizumab versus roughly 25% in control reactions. Whether proliferating Tregs from siplizumab cultures actually had suppressive function was not functionally confirmed. Because sequences at frequencies below about 10^-5 were poorly captured, only a minor fraction of alloreactive clones could be mapped back to unstimulated subsets. Unstimulated naive T cells appeared more diverse than memory T cells, and naive cells seemed to contribute substantially to the alloresponse. Siplizumab significantly reduced the cumulative frequency of alloreactive sequences traceable to unstimulated CD4+ memory T cells. For roughly 75-96% of proliferating CD4+ or CD8+ clones, no naive or memory phenotype could be assigned.

The library was built by means of the immunoSEQ multiplex PCR assay. About 9.1 x 10^4 TCR templates per sample were assayed on the deep sequencing platform. Genomic DNA extracted from sorted T cells was the material used for TCRbeta CDR3 sequencing. Per the source publication's procedure: The R programming language was used for clonal analysis of the TCRbeta CDR3 data. Alloreactive CD4+ and CD8+ clones were defined by comparing unstimulated samples with post-reaction CFSE-low samples. Regulatory or non-regulatory origin was assigned to alloreactive CD4+ clones by matching of sequences to sorted unstimulated Treg and non-Treg repertoires. The table was pulled from immuneACCESS by TCRdb, which kept in-frame rearrangements only. Such tables lose some clones; where checked, under half of the loss comes from unresolved V genes, and the rest has no known cause. The V and J calls and clone size come from that table; D and trimming were worked out from the DNA. The sample table lists about 120,000 clones, about 94% of them with a count of one. Of the sample, under 2% is held by the ten largest clones.

Sorted unstimulated T cells and proliferating T cells recovered from mixed lymphocyte reactions underwent TCRbeta CDR3 sequencing. Fresh whole blood from ten HLA-typed healthy donors was used as the source from which PBMCs were isolated. To map where alloreactive clones came from, unstimulated CD4+ non-regulatory T cells were FACS-sorted. Of note for this clone: The target of this receptor is not known. Base qualities are missing; no much larger clone stands one base away.

Sequencing was carried out using non-Treg CD4+ T cells sorted from blood. This specimen's cell subset or site label, interpreted: FACS-sorted unstimulated CD4+ non-regulatory T cells. The receptor was derived from a human donor in good health.

Here the CDR3 is given as CASRKTGGINYGYTF. The DNA reads as follows: TGTGCCAGCAGGAAAACAGGGGGCATAAACTATGGCTACACCTTC. The chain is made from TRBV27 and TRBJ1-2, and 9 junctional nucleotides match TRBD1. Via the germline V gene (reference sequence), CDR1 is MNHEY and CDR2 SMNVEV. At the junction V is shortened by 6 bases and J by 2 bases; bases outside the gene matches: 7. CDR3 length: 15 amino acids, cysteine to phenylalanine. Just the 45-base CDR3 DNA is kept, in frame starting at base 1.